This paragraph covers one TCR beta chain sequence. This sample stems from a study of blood T cell repertoires in COVID-19. Germline CDR1 SGHTA, CDR2 FQGTGA. Trimming removed 5 bases from V and 7 bases from J, with 11 bases in between. There are 13 residues in the CDR3. Authors' processing steps: Reference gene primer amplification gave estimated nucleated cell counts. Generated by immunoSEQ multiplex PCR, the TCRdb table keeps only in-frame clones and is missing some. The DNA was the basis for D and trimming; V, J and clone size are from that table. The sample includes approximately 170,000 clones, approximately 85% of them seen just once.

The TCR originated in a man between 60 and 75 years old who had recovered from COVID-19. The specimen was peripheral blood. The V gene is TRBV7-3, the J gene TRBJ2-2; D is ambiguous. The DNA for the CDR3 is TGTGCCAGCAGCGCGCGACTGGACGGGGAGCTGTTTTTT. Translation: CASSARLDGELFF.